These 7 T cell receptor beta chains share one sample of origin, sequenced in a study of blood T cell repertoires in COVID-19. This table comes from immunoSEQ multiplex PCR, and its TCRdb copy is limited to in-frame clones, with some not included. The table records roughly 190,000 clones, around 80% of them present only once. Sequences were obtained from peripheral blood. All receptors come from a man in his fifties or sixties with acute or convalescent COVID-19.

The CDR3 nucleotides read TGTGCCAGCAGCCGGGCTGCAACAGATACGCAGTATTTT. Translation: CASSRAATDTQYF. The gene calls are TRBV4-2 and TRBJ2-3; no clear D. Germline assignment: CDR1 LGHNA and CDR2 YNFKEQ. V lost 4 bases to trimming and J lost 3 bases, with 8 bases between them. There are 13 residues in the CDR3.

The rearrangement links TRBV5-1 to TRBJ2-1, with 11 nucleotides matching TRBD2. Trimming removed 4 bases from V and 5 bases from J; junction bases left unmatched: 5. Germline CDR1 SGHRS, CDR2 YFSETQ. The CDR3 sequence is 15 residues long. CDR3 loop: CASSPSGGIHNEQFF. Written as DNA, the CDR3 is TGCGCCAGCAGCCCTAGCGGGGGGATCCACAATGAGCAGTTCTTC. Full variable domain (outside the CDR3, taken from reference TRBV5-1 and TRBJ2-1): KAGVTQTPRYLIKTRGQQVTLSCSPISGHRSVSWYQQTPGQGLQFLFEYFSETQRNKGNFPGRFSGRQFSNSRSEMNVSTLELGDSALYLCASSPSGGIHNEQFFGPGTRLTVL.

The chain employs TRBV7-2 and TRBJ1-3; the match to TRBD1 covers 9 bases. This CDR3 is built from 18 residues. Germline values: CDR1 SGHTA, CDR2 FQGNSA. V lost 3 bases and J lost 0; bases outside the gene matches: 9. This chain's CDR3 is CASSFLSWGQGSGNTIYF. The CDR3 region has the DNA TGTGCCAGCAGCTTCCTCTCTTGGGGACAGGGCTCTGGAAACACCATATATTTT. The whole variable domain, remainder taken from reference TRBV7-2 and TRBJ1-3, is GAGVSQSPSNKVTEKGKDVELRCDPISGHTALYWYRQSLGQGLEFLIYFQGNSAPDKSGLPSDRFSAERTGGSVSTLTIQRTQQEDSAVYLCASSFLSWGQGSGNTIYFGEGSWLTVV.

This clone was recorded once. Other DNA sequences in this sample translate to the same CDR3. CDR3 amino acids: CATSDRQNNQPQHF. The CDR3 DNA reads TGTGCCACCAGTGATCGCCAGAACAATCAGCCCCAGCATTTT. This chain connects TRBV24-1 to TRBJ1-5; D is unresolved. Germline V CDR1 and CDR2: KGHDR, SFDVKD. Trimming cost V 3 bases and J 3 bases, with 8 bases left between them. The CDR3 is made up of 14 amino acids.

The J gene is TRBJ1-3, the V gene TRBV4-1, with D perhaps TRBD1 (6 bases). The CDR3 totals 15 residues. V lost 4 bases, J lost 4 bases, and 14 bases lay in between. Germline V gives CDR1 MGHRA, CDR2 YSYEKL. In nucleotides, the CDR3 is TGCGCCAGCAGCCCGACCCAGGGGTACGGAAACACCATATATTTT. Amino acids: CASSPTQGYGNTIYF.

This chain uses TRBV7-9 with TRBJ1-6; D gene ambiguous. Trimming took off 1 base at V and 7 bases at J, with 5 bases between the two ends. The CDR3 is 13 residues long. The germline CDR1 and CDR2 sequences are SEHNR and FQNEAQ (reference sequence). The CDR3 nucleotides are TGTGCCAGCAGCTTAGGGGCGAATTCACCCCTCCACTTT. Its translation: CASSLGANSPLHF. Full variable domain (outside the CDR3, taken from reference TRBV7-9 and TRBJ1-6): DTGVSQNPRHKITKRGQNVTFRCDPISEHNRLYWYRQTLGQGPEFLTYFQNEAQLEKSRLLSDRFSAERPKGSFSTLEIQRTEQGDSAMYLCASSLGANSPLHFGNGTRLTVT.

The CDR3 sequence: CASSSVEGRGGQPQHF. CDR3 nucleotides: TGTGCCAGCAGTTCGGTGGAGGGGCGCGGCGGTCAGCCCCAGCATTTT. The chain employs TRBV6-5 and TRBJ1-5; possibly TRBD1 for D (5 bases). From germline, CDR1 is MNHEY and CDR2 SVGAGI. This CDR3 has 16 residues. Trimming took 4 bases from V and 6 from J, leaving 19 bases between them.